Listed below are T cell receptor beta chains from one sample, sequenced in a study of radiotherapy plus CTLA-4 blockade in lung cancer. Assay used: immunoSEQ multiplex PCR; TCRdb lists only in-frame clones, some missing. This sample carries some 110,000 clones, more than 75% of them seen once, and the ten largest clones take 3.3%. This material consisted of peripheral blood, taken from a patient treated with radiotherapy plus ipilimumab. The receptor source for this set is a human donor with non-small cell lung cancer that progressed on radiotherapy plus ipilimumab. Some clones in this sample may be carry-over from other donors' samples. Both conserved end residues are part of each CDR3. Fields, in order: V gene, J gene, clone size, CDR3 length, CDR3 protein. Rows give clone size only sometimes, using once, few, many, or a class for an expanded clone.

>TRBV5-8|TRBJ1-3|-|13
CASTILSGNTIYF
>TRBV6-5|TRBJ1-2|-|13
CASSNDRLKGYTF
>TRBV13|TRBJ2-7|-|15
CASSTRQRSSYEQYF
>TRBV7-8|TRBJ2-1|-|15
CASSKDRANYNEQFF
>TRBV5-1|TRBJ2-2|-|15
CASSLARANTGELFF
>TRBV9|TRBJ2-7|medium-sized|14
CASSRQGAPYEQYF
>TRBV7-9|TRBJ1-5|-|15
CASSPRWQGKKPQHF
>TRBV4-3|TRBJ1-3|-|16
CASSQDRAVSGNTIYF
>TRBV30|TRBJ2-1|-|15
CAWSPGLAGYNEQFF
>TRBV2|TRBJ2-7|-|13
CASSSGSPGEQYF
>TRBV29-1|TRBJ1-4|-|14
CSGLTGGRGEKLFF
>TRBV10-3|TRBJ2-6|-|15
CAISWGVAGANVLTF
>TRBV7-2|TRBJ1-1|-|14
CASSPDRVRTEAFF
>TRBV30|TRBJ2-7|few|16
CAWSPAGQGSSYEQYF
>TRBV9|TRBJ1-6|-|15
CASSATTGGNSPLHF